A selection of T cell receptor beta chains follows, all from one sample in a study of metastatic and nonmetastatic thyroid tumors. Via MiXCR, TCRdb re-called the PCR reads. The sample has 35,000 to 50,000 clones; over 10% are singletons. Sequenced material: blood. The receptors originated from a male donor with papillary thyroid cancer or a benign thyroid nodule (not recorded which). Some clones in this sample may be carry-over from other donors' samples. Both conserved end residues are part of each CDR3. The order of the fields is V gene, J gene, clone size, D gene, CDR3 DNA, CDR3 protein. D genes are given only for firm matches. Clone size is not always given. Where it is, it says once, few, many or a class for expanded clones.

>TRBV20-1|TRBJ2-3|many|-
TGCAGTGCTCCTGACCTAGGCACAGATACGCAGTATTTT
CSAPDLGTDTQYF
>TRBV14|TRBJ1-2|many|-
TGTGCCAGCAGCCGACGGGCCACGGGTGGCTACACCTTC
CASSRRATGGYTF
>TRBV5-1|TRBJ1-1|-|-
TGCGCCAGCAGCTTAGGACGGGACACTGAAGCTTTCTTT
CASSLGRDTEAFF
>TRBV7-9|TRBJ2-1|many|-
TGTGCCAGCAGCGAGTTGGATGAGCAGTTCTTC
CASSELDEQFF
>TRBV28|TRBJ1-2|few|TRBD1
TGTGCCAGCAGAACAACAGGGGTTGACTATGGCTACACCTTC
CASRTTGVDYGYTF
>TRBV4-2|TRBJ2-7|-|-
TGTGCCAGCAGCCAAGCGAGCGGACTATGGCCCTACGAGCAGTACTTC
CASSQASGLWPYEQYF
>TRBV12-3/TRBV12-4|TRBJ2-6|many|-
TGTGCCAGCAGTTTCAAGGTTTTCGCTGGGGCCAACGTCCTGACTTTC
CASSFKVFAGANVLTF
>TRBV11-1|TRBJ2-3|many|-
TGTGCCAGCAGCTTAGTAGGGAAAGATACGCAGTATTTT
CASSLVGKDTQYF
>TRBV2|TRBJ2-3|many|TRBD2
TGTGCCACCCCTAGCGGGAGTTCGACAGATACGCAGTATTTT
CATPSGSSTDTQYF
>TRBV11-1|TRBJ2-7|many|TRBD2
TGTGCCAGCAGCTTCGGGACTAGCGGGACCTATTACGAGCAGTACTTC
CASSFGTSGTYYEQYF
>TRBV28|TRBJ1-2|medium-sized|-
TGTGCCAGCAGTAGGCGGGACCTCCCGTATGGCTACACCTTC
CASSRRDLPYGYTF
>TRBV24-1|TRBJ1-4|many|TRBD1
TGTGCCACCGCCAAAGGGACAGGGGATGAAAAACTGTTTTTT
CATAKGTGDEKLFF
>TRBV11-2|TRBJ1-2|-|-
TGTGCTAGCAGCTTATCTACCGCGGACAGAAACTATGGCTACACCTTC
CASSLSTADRNYGYTF
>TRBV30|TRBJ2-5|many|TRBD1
TGTGCCTGGAGGGGACAGGGGGCGGGTGGGACCCAGTACTTC
CAWRGQGAGGTQYF
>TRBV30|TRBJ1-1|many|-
TGTGCCTGGGGACGGTGGAACACTGAAGCTTTCTTT
CAWGRWNTEAFF
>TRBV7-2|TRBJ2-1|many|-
TGTGCCAGCAGCAAAAGTCCGGGACTGAGGTCCAATGAGCAGTTCTTC
CASSKSPGLRSNEQFF
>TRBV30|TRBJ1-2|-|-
TGTTCCTGGAGTGCCGTCTGGGGGGTCCACTATGGCTACACCTTC
CSWSAVWGVHYGYTF
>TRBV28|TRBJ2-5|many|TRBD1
TGTGCCAGCAGACCCCCTCGGACAGGGAGGGAGACCCAGTACTTC
CASRPPRTGRETQYF
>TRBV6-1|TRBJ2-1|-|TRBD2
TGTGCCAGCAGTGAAATCGGACTAGCGGGGGACAATGAGCAGTTCTTC
CASSEIGLAGDNEQFF
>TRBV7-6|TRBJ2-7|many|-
TGTGCCAGCAGCCAAAGCGGCAAAGCGGGCGGGATTGGGGAGCAGTACTTC
CASSQSGKAGGIGEQYF
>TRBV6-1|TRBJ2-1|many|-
TGTGCCAGCAGTTGGTTTTCACAGGGAGGGGGTGAGCAGTTCTTC
CASSWFSQGGGEQFF
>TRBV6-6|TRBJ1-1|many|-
TGTGCCAGCAGTTCTCGGGCAGCCGACTGGGGTACTGAAGCTTTCTTT
CASSSRAADWGTEAFF
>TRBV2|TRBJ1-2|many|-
TGTGCCAGCAGTGCCCTGGGACAACTTAACTATGGCTACACCTTC
CASSALGQLNYGYTF
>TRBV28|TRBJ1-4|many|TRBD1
TGTGCCAGCAGAGACGGGGGGACAGGGTTTGAAAAACTGTTTTTT
CASRDGGTGFEKLFF
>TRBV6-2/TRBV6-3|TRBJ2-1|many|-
TGTGCCAGCACCCCGGCCCCTCCGACGGGTGAGCAGTTCTTC
CASTPAPPTGEQFF
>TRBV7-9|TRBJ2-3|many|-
TGTGCCAGCAGCTCCCAGCTCACAGATACGCAGTATTTT
CASSSQLTDTQYF
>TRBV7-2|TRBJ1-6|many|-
TGTGCCAGCAGCCCCTCACTCAGTACGGATTCACCCCTCCACTTT
CASSPSLSTDSPLHF
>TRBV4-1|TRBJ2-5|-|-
TGCGCCAGCAGCCCTGGGTCTGGCGGTGCGATGGCGACCCAGTACTTC
CASSPGSGGAMATQYF
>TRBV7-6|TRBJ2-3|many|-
TGTGCCAGCAGCCCCCAGACCCTTTGGACAGATACGCAGTATTTT
CASSPQTLWTDTQYF
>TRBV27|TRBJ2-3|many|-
TGTGCCAGCAAAGGCGGGGCCACAGATACGCAGTATTTT
CASKGGATDTQYF
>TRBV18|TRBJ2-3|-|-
TGTGCCAGCTCACCACCGAATTCTCTTGGGGGCACAGATACGCAGTATTTT
CASSPPNSLGGTDTQYF
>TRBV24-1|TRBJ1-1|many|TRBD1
TGTGCCACCGCTAGCAGGGGGGACACTGAAGCTTTCTTT
CATASRGDTEAFF
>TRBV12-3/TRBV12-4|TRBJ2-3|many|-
TGTGCCAGCAGTTTTTCTGGGAACCCAGATACGCAGTATTTT
CASSFSGNPDTQYF
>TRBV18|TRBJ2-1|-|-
TGTGCCAGCTCACCTCCCGGGGTAGGGCTGGAGCAGTTCTTC
CASSPPGVGLEQFF
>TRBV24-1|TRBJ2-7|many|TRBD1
TGTGCCACCAGTGGTGGGACAGGGGGCGAGTACGAGCAGTACTTC
CATSGGTGGEYEQYF
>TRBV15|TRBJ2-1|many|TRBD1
TGTGCCACCAGCCCGGGACAGGGGTACAATGAGCAGTTCTTC
CATSPGQGYNEQFF
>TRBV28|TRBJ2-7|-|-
TGTGCCAGCATAAATTTGGAAAACTCCTACGAGCAGTACTTC
CASINLENSYEQYF
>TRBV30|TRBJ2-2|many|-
TGTGCCTGGAACGGGGCTACTAGAGGGGAGCTGTTTTTT
CAWNGATRGELFF